This entry lists 16 T cell receptor beta chains sequenced from one sample in a study of T cell clones after liver transplantation. Generated by immunoSEQ multiplex PCR, the TCRdb table keeps only in-frame clones and is missing some. The table records tens of thousands of clones, about 88% of them present only once. The specimen was CD4+ T cells from blood, collected before liver transplant. Receptors were obtained from a human donor who received a liver transplant.

V usage is TRBV18 and J usage is TRBJ2-7; weak D call: TRBD1 (5 bases). CDR1 and CDR2 (germline): KGHSH, LQKENI. There are 15 residues in the CDR3. V was shortened by 3 bases and J by 3 bases, with 15 bases between the two germline ends. The CDR3 reads CASSPSDIQSYEQYF. The DNA of the CDR3 is TGTGCCAGCTCACCCTCGGACATACAGAGCTACGAGCAGTACTTC.

This chain links TRBV11-2 with TRBJ1-4, with 7 positions matching TRBD1. The CDR3 extends over 15 amino acids. Per the germline V gene, CDR1 is SGHAT and CDR2 is FQNNGV. Trimming at V came to 4 bases and at J to 7 bases, leaving 9 bases not matched to a gene. As DNA, the CDR3 is TGTGCCAGCAGCTCCTACAGGGGCCTCGGTGAAAAACTGTTTTTT. This sequence encodes CASSSYRGLGEKLFF.

The rearrangement joins TRBV4-3 to TRBJ2-1; D unresolved. Germline assignment: CDR1 LGHNA and CDR2 YSLEER. There are 13 residues in the CDR3. Trimming removed 0 bases at V and 5 bases at J, with 5 bases between. The CDR3 protein is CASSQDLDNEQFF. The CDR3 DNA reads TGCGCCAGCAGCCAAGATCTGGACAATGAGCAGTTCTTC.

The CDR3 protein is CASSQRRGINTIYF. DNA for the CDR3: TGCGCCAGCAGCCAAAGAAGAGGGATAAACACCATATATTTT. The J gene is TRBJ1-3, the V gene TRBV4-3, with D unclear. The V end lost 2 bases, the J end lost 6 bases, and 11 bases lay between the germline ends. This CDR3 comprises 14 residues. In germline, CDR1 is LGHNA, CDR2 YSLEER.

This clone turned up a few times. The rearrangement links TRBV27 to TRBJ1-2; 8 bases are a match to TRBD1. V trimming: 5 bases; J trimming: 4 bases; junction bases outside the gene matches: 6. Germline assignment: CDR1 MNHEY and CDR2 SMNVEV (reference sequence). The length of the CDR3 is 14 residues. CDR3 amino acids: CASSTDRGIYGYTF. The CDR3 DNA follows: TGTGCCAGCAGTACCGACAGGGGAATCTATGGCTACACCTTC.

V and J are TRBV5-4 and TRBJ2-5; 10 positions agree with TRBD1. This CDR3 region has 16 residues. The germline V gene has CDR1 SGHNT and CDR2 YYREEE (reference sequence). The V segment lost 4 bases and the J segment 3 bases; nucleotides outside the gene matches: 9. CDR3 loop: CASSGNLGTGEETQYF. CDR3 DNA sequence: TGTGCCAGCAGCGGGAATCTAGGGACAGGGGAAGAGACCCAGTACTTC. The variable domain in full, completed from reference TRBV5-4 and TRBJ2-5, reads ETGVTQSPTHLIKTRGQQVTLRCSSQSGHNTVSWYQQALGQGPQFIFQYYREEENGRGNFPPRFSGLQFPNYSSELNVNALELDDSALYLCASSGNLGTGEETQYFGPGTRLLVL.

This sequence joins TRBV7-2 and TRBJ2-3; unclear D gene. The V gene's germline CDR1 is SGHTA and CDR2 FQGNSA. This CDR3 contains 14 residues. Trimming left V 4 bases short and J 5 bases short, with 13 bases between. CDR3 region: CASSSWQRRDTQYF. CDR3 DNA: TGTGCCAGCAGCTCCTGGCAGAGGCGAGATACGCAGTATTTT.

The rearrangement links TRBV2 to TRBJ2-7; TRBD2 agrees at 9 bases. This CDR3 spans 15 amino acids. V lost 3 bases, J lost 2 bases, and 5 bases stayed unmatched. Germline CDR1 reads SNHLY; CDR2 reads FYNNEI. CDR3 bases: TGTGCCAGCAGTGAGGCGGGAGGGCCCCCCTACGAGCAGTACTTC. It encodes CASSEAGGPPYEQYF.

The rearrangement links TRBV11-2 to TRBJ2-5; possible D gene TRBD2, 6 bases. The CDR3 has 13 amino acids. V lost 4 bases and J 5 bases, leaving 11 bases between the germline ends. The germline gives CDR1 SGHAT, CDR2 FQNNGV. CDR3 residues: CASSSEGTETQYF. The CDR3 DNA is TGTGCCAGCAGCTCGGAGGGTACTGAGACCCAGTACTTC.

The chain combines TRBV5-1 with TRBJ2-5, with 11 bases identical to TRBD2. Trimming removed 4 bases from V and 8 bases from J; junction bases left unmatched: 10. The CDR3 runs to 15 residues. CDR1 is SGHRS, CDR2 YFSETQ, per germline. The CDR3 protein is CASSRGSSGRETQYF. In DNA form, the CDR3 reads TGCGCCAGCAGCCGAGGAAGTAGCGGGAGGGAAACCCAGTACTTC.

The genes are TRBV13 and TRBJ1-2, with a possible D match to TRBD1 (5 bases). The CDR3 extends over 17 amino acids. V was trimmed by 5 bases and J by 3 bases, leaving 22 bases between them. Germline V gives CDR1 PRHDT, CDR2 FYEKMQ (reference sequence). The CDR3 here is CASSPSLTRQTHYGYTF. The CDR3 DNA sequence: TGTGCCAGCAGCCCATCGCTGACCAGACAGACACACTATGGCTACACCTTC.

The gene calls are TRBV27 and TRBJ1-1, with a possible D match to TRBD1 (5 bases). Germline assignment: CDR1 MNHEY and CDR2 SMNVEV (reference sequence). V dropped 1 base and J dropped 4 bases, with 16 bases sitting between them. There are 16 residues in the CDR3. Here the CDR3 reads CASSLLGGTVGTEAFF. CDR3 nucleotides: TGTGCCAGCAGTTTATTGGGGGGGACCGTTGGCACTGAAGCTTTCTTT.

The chain recombines TRBV5-8 with TRBJ2-7; no clear D. Germline CDR1 reads SGHTS; CDR2 reads YDEGEE. The CDR3 sequence is 11 residues long. Trimming shortened V by 6 bases and J by 2 bases, and 6 bases separated the two germline ends. In DNA form, the CDR3 reads TGTGCCAGCAAAACCCCCTACGAGCAGTACTTC. As protein: CASKTPYEQYF.

This clone was observed a few times. The chain is built from TRBV15 and TRBJ1-1, with D tentatively TRBD1 (5 bases). This CDR3 has 12 residues. Trimming took off 0 bases at V and 11 bases at J, with 10 bases between the two ends. Germline lookup yields CDR1 LNHNV and CDR2 YYDKDF (reference sequence). For the CDR3, the DNA is TGTGCCACCAGCAGAGATGGGACTTTGGCTTTCTTT. Translating gives CATSRDGTLAFF.

This clone was found once. The chain links TRBV5-6 to TRBJ2-7; 7 bases align to TRBD2. CDR1 is SGHDT, CDR2 YYEEEE, per germline. The V segment lost 4 bases and the J segment 5 bases; nucleotides outside the gene matches: 6. The CDR3 runs 13 residues. In DNA form, the CDR3 reads TGTGCCAGCAGCCAGGGACTATTTAACGAGCAGTACTTC. Residues: CASSQGLFNEQYF.

V and J are TRBV6-6 and TRBJ2-1; 9 bases match TRBD1. V was pared by 5 bases and J by 6 bases, with 8 bases of the junction left unmatched. Germline loops: CDR1 MNHNY, CDR2 SVGAGI (reference sequence). The CDR3 is 15 amino acids. Here the CDR3 reads CASSTRGQGGNEQFF. In DNA, the CDR3 is TGTGCCAGCAGTACTAGGGGACAGGGCGGCAATGAGCAGTTCTTC.